This entry describes one T cell receptor beta chain. Its antigen is not known. Looked up from germline, CDR1 is GTSNPN and CDR2 is SVGIG (reference sequence). This CDR3 has 16 residues. Trimming at V came to 3 bases and at J to 2 bases, leaving 8 bases not matched to a gene. This PCR relied on a set of 60 Vbeta primers and 13 Jbeta primers. The data were produced by immunoSEQ multiplex PCR, yet TCRdb's version contains in-frame clones alone and is incomplete. The sample lists about 140,000 clones, 80% occurring once. The sample comes from a study of cytomegalovirus exposure and HLA in healthy donors. Study conclusions and caveats: Published work reported that the classifier diagnosed cytomegalovirus status with high specificity and sensitivity.

The chain combines TRBV30 with TRBJ2-1, with 9 bases that match TRBD2. The source is a man between 50 and 59 years old in good health and CMV-seronegative. Sequencing used PBMCs. CDR3 amino acids: CAWSYQGLAAYNEQFF. For the CDR3, the DNA is TGTGCCTGGAGCTATCAGGGACTAGCTGCCTACAATGAGCAGTTCTTC.